Given below is one T cell receptor beta chain in context. The data belong to a study of blood T cell repertoires in COVID-19. Clones were sequenced by immunoSEQ multiplex PCR, and TCRdb holds only the in-frame ones, with some missing. The sample holds 230,000 or so clones; roughly 80% are singletons and the top ten take approximately 7.5%. CDR1 is SGHRS and CDR2 is YFSETQ in the germline V gene. V dropped 6 bases and J dropped 5; count of bases not matched to a gene: 7. The CDR3 loop spans 13 amino acids. The source material was peripheral blood. The sequence derives from a woman at least 80 years old with COVID-19, enrolled during active disease. This chain connects TRBV5-1 to TRBJ1-1; TRBD1 matches at 7 bases. In nucleotides, the CDR3 is TGCGCCAGCACTATGACAGGGCTAACTGAAGCTTTCTTT. Its protein is CASTMTGLTEAFF.